This paragraph covers one TCR beta chain sequence. Its antigen is as yet unknown. These data belong to a study of shared clonotypes between healthy human individuals. Study results and caveats: Sequencing depth was a factor that was expected to affect clonotype sharing among donors.

Using immunoSEQ multiplex PCR, the repertoire was profiled, and TCRdb retains in-frame clones only, with some absent. The sample lists about 320,000 clones, around 87% seen once, with 15% to 20% in the top ten. Trimming cost V 6 bases and J 6 bases; bases outside gene matches: 9. Germline V gene sequence: CDR1 MNHEY, CDR2 SMNVEV (reference sequence). The CDR3 totals 15 residues. This sequence joins TRBV27 and TRBJ2-7; 12 bases align to TRBD2. Sequenced input: memory CD8+ T cells sorted from blood. Noted subset: CD45RO+ cells pooled with CCR7-negative TemRA cells. The sequence was obtained from a man aged 18 to 30 in good health. CDR3: CASRLTSGRSSEQYF. The CDR3 region has the DNA TGTGCCAGCAGGCTGACTAGCGGGAGATCTAGCGAGCAGTACTTC.